This note documents a single T cell receptor beta chain sequence. Its antigen target is currently unknown. No much larger clone exists at a distance of one base, and base qualities are not known. Libraries were built with the immunoSEQ multiplex PCR assay. For the multiplex PCR, a mixture combining 60 forward primers for TCR Vbeta segments and 13 reverse primers for TCR Jbeta segments was used. Amplification of the CDR3 region of rearranged TCR beta genes was performed with a multiplex PCR assay on genomic DNA. The Illumina HiSeq System was used to sequence the amplified TCR beta libraries as 87-base-pair reads. The paper's processing steps were these. In a later analysis, 70 million to 95 million unique TCR beta chains were counted across the roughly 670 repertoires, and roughly 10 million of these chains were shared by at least two donors. Raw reads were error-corrected and collapsed into unique sequences by a nearest-neighbor algorithm in which closely related sequences were merged to remove PCR and sequencing errors. V, D and J gene segments were assigned by aligning CDR3 sequences to IMGT reference sequences. For a sequence to be retained, a match of at least six nucleotides to both a V gene segment and a J gene segment was required. A rearrangement was called productive if the CDR3 had no stop codons and remained in frame with V and J, and every other rearrangement was called non-productive. Following IMGT convention, CDR3 was defined as the stretch from the second conserved V-encoded cysteine up to the conserved J-encoded phenylalanine. The earlier analysis of a few hundred of the donors excluded any sequence lacking an unambiguous match to a single V gene segment. An earlier analysis of 550 to 650 of the donors classified V segments as functional when productive rearrangements were above 56.7% and as segregating when the standard deviation between donors was above 5%. To diagnose cytomegalovirus status from the catalog of TCR beta chain sequences, a statistical classification framework was built. In a later analysis, V and J genes were assigned by comparing TCR nucleotide sequences against IMGT/GENE-DB human TR gene sequences. Using the TCRdist pipeline, a later analysis assigned CDR3 sequences along with most-parsimonious VDJ recombination scenarios. In a later analysis, every TCR beta chain was defined by the combination of its CDR3 amino acid sequence and its V-gene family, and reads without a unique V-gene family were dropped. As a way to deal with suspected cross-contamination and a sequencing artifact, a later analysis dropped hundreds of nucleotide sequences that were highly shared and had low generation probability. In a later analysis, a clonal expansion index was calculated for each public chain from normalized within-repertoire ranks of inferred template counts. In a later analysis, generation probabilities were computed using a VDJ recombination model fitted to out-of-frame rearrangements, and the results were checked against IGoR. Hypergeometric tests were used in a later analysis to score TCR-TCR, TCR-HLA and TCR-CMV co-occurrence, with a repertoire-size bias correction applied to the TCR pairs. A later analysis estimated false discovery rates by permuting HLA or CMV assignments 20 times. A later analysis grouped co-occurring TCRs with DBSCAN, adding TCRdist sequence similarity when clustering within HLA-allele-positive subsets. Repertoires with fewer than 30,000 or more than 120,000 public chains, plus five repertoires with anomalous nucleotide sharing, were excluded from co-occurrence clustering. TCRdb re-hosts the immuneACCESS table, in-frame sequences only. Its copies lack some clones; in the studies checked, an unresolved V gene accounts for under half of them, and the cause for the rest is not known. V and J calls and clone size are as listed in that table; D and trimming were resolved from the DNA. The sample table contains 80,000 to 100,000 clones; only one count was recorded for 70% to 85% of them. About 9.4% of the sample rests with the top ten.

V is reduced by 4 bases and J by 7 bases, leaving a spacing of 7 bases between them. From its cysteine to its phenylalanine, the CDR3 spans 12 amino acids. The kept DNA is CDR3 alone, 36 bases in frame from the first base. Via the germline V gene, CDR1 is SGHVS and CDR2 FNYEAQ. The cohort was made up of 666 healthy bone marrow donors. Cohort members were all nominally healthy when sampled, although unrecorded immune exposures were likely present. CMV serostatus was positive for 250 to 300 and negative for about 55% of the roughly 670 cohort members, and was not recorded for this donor. A peripheral blood sample was collected from each donor, and TCR beta sequencing was performed on peripheral blood mononuclear cells. Genomic DNA extraction from the blood cell samples was performed with the Qiagen DNeasy Blood Extraction Kit. The sample is drawn from a study of cytomegalovirus exposure and HLA in healthy donors (dated by TCRdb to 2015 to 2018). Notes on the research overall: An earlier analysis of some 500 of the donors reported 250 to 300 Gb of sequence data and 117 million unique TCR beta sequences from around 200 million T cells. An early release that covered about 600 HLA-typed donors contained approximately 320 gigabases of sequencing data and around 80 million unique TCR sequences. Besides the first cohort of about 730 subjects, a separate validation cohort made up of 120 different subjects was used. Rather than using new phenotypic data, the later analysis identified candidate immune exposures from TCR beta sequences and from how often those sequences occurred across donors. Among a few hundred genotyped donors of the cohort, an average of 235,054 unique TCR beta nucleotide sequences were sequenced per donor, roughly 18% of them non-productive. All discovery cohort repertoires had been generated using a single sequencing platform. To predict cytomegalovirus infection status, the study brought together high-throughput TCR immunosequencing, statistical association of individual TCRs with disease status, and machine learning. Several DR-DQ haplotypes were handled as single units for association and clustering because linkage in the cohort was strong. In a later analysis, previously published TCR beta repertoires from 500 to 750 donors were re-analyzed and high-resolution HLA genotyping was added so that TCR occurrence patterns could be studied. An earlier analysis of 587 of the donors applied high-throughput TCR beta sequencing to assess whether each TCR beta V gene segment acted as functional or pseudogenic. In a later genetic analysis, genome-wide SNP genotypes for 398 of the 666 donors were used, and that subset was treated as a discovery cohort. Using immunosequencing, the study profiled T cell repertoires from about 610 subjects and related those repertoires to cytomegalovirus serostatus. HLA typing covered class I and class II loci at four-digit resolution. The study aimed to test whether cataloging public T cell receptors could reveal signatures of past pathogen exposure. Typing coverage varied by locus: 629-630 donors for A, B, C, DRB1 and DQB1; about 520 for DQA1; about 570 for DPA1; around 490 for DPB1. Donor age, sex, ethnicity and CMV serostatus were compiled together with the repertoire data. Of the 300 to 500 genotyped donors, approximately 80% were placed in the genetic ancestry cluster associated with self-reported Caucasian donors.

Here is what the overall study found, with its caveats: In a later analysis, HLA-associated TCR beta chains were found to be more clonally expanded and to have lower generation probabilities than equally common non-associated chains. Most TCR sequences were observed very rarely across donors, whereas some public TCRs were present in many individuals. When HLA alleles, especially DR and DQ, strongly co-occurred, TCR associations were difficult to assign to individual alleles. A further reported finding was that TCR beta sequences accurately predicted the HLA-A and HLA-B alleles for most subjects in the first cohort. In a later analysis, TCR association rates were found to vary across HLA loci, with the most associated TCRs seen for DRB1 alleles and the fewest for HLA-C alleles. V-gene and J-gene trimming of TCR beta chains was associated with a missense DCLRE1C variant in a later genetic analysis, and the association was replicated in an independent cohort. Linkage disequilibrium might explain the correlated functional status among segregating V segments, but an unknown experimental factor could not be excluded. The classifier was reported to diagnose cytomegalovirus status with high specificity and sensitivity in both the original cohort and the validation cohort. The study listed 150 to 200 TCR beta chains as associated with cytomegalovirus. A later genetic analysis reported fewer N-insertions in productive TCRs among donors in an Asian-associated ancestry cluster than the roughly 700-donor mean. The authors suggested that the approach could potentially be extended to other disease states and immunological phenotypes. Because HLA typing was missing for some donors at each locus, association tests included only the typed subset. CMV serostatus was the only immune exposure information available for the cohort. A later analysis reported that several top co-occurrence clusters appeared linked to parvovirus B19, influenza, CMV and Epstein-Barr virus. The earlier analysis of 587 of the donors excluded 15 to 20 rarely observed V segments, including chromosome 9 orphons, because counts were too low. In a later analysis, most CMV-associated TCR beta chains were found to appear HLA-restricted, with HLA associations seemingly driven largely by CMV exposure. At a false discovery rate of 0.05, a later analysis linked 15,000 to 20,000 TCR beta sequences to specific HLA alleles. Three of the identified cytomegalovirus-associated TCR beta chains were confirmed in vitro to be specific for cytomegalovirus antigens. Roughly uniform sequencing depth across donors was assumed in presence/absence analyses, although this assumption may not hold. Some IMGT-functional V segments, including TRBV6-2 and TRBV6-3, could not be told apart with the 87-base-pair reads, so those segments were excluded. The sequencing pipeline was judged likely to have produced a cluster of highly shared sequence variants as a technical artifact. This cohort had only TCR beta chains sequenced, and the lack of alpha or paired-chain data limited which features could be detected. An earlier analysis of approximately 500 of the donors showed that most TCR beta V segments appeared in productive rearrangements either about 87% or about 30% of the time, which broadly matched IMGT annotations.

The chain uses TRBV7-6 and TRBJ1-4, with no D gene named confidently. Sequencing input: PBMCs. The receptor was derived from a human donor in good health. CDR3 protein: CASSSLPEKLFF. The bases are TGTGCCAGCAGCTCACTACCTGAAAAACTGTTTTTT.